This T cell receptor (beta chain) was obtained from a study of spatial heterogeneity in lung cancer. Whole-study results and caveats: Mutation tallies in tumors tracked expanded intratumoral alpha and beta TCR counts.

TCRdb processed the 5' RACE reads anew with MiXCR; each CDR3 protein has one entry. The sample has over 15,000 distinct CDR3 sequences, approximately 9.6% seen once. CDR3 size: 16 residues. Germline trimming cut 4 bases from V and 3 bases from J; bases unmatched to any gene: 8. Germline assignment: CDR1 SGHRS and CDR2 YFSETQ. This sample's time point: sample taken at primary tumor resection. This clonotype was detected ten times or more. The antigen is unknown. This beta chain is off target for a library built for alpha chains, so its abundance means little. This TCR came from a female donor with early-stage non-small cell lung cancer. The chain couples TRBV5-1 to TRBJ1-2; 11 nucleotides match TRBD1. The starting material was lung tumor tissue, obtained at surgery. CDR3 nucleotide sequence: TGCGCCAGCAGCATATCTCCGGGACAGGGGGACTATGGCTACACCTTC. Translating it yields CASSISPGQGDYGYTF.